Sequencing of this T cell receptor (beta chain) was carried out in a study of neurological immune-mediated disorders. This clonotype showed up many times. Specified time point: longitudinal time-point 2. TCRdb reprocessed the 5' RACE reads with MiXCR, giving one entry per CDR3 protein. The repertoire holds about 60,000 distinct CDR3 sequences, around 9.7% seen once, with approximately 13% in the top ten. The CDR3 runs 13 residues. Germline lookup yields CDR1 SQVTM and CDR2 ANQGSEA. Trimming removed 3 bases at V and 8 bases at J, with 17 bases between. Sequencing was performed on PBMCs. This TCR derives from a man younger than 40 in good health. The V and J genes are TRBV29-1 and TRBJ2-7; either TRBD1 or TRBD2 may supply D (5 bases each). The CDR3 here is CSVDRTLGGKQYF. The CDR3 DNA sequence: TGCAGCGTTGACCGGACACTAGGCGGCAAGCAGTACTTC.